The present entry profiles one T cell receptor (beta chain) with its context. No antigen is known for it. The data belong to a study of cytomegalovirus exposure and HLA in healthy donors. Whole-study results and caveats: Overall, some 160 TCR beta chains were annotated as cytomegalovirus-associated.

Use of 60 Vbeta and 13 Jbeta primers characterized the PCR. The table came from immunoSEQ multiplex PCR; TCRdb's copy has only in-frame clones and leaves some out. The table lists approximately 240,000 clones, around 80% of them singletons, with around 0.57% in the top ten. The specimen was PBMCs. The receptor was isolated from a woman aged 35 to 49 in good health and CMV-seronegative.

CDR3 sequence: CASSVAQISGANVLTF. CDR3 nucleotide sequence: TGTGCCAGTAGCGTCGCCCAGATCTCTGGGGCCAACGTCCTGACTTTC. V is TRBV19 and J is TRBJ2-6; no firm D call. Trimming took off 6 bases at V and 0 bases at J, with 12 bases between the two ends. Per the germline V gene, CDR1 is LNHDA and CDR2 is SQIVND (reference sequence). This CDR3 region has 16 residues.